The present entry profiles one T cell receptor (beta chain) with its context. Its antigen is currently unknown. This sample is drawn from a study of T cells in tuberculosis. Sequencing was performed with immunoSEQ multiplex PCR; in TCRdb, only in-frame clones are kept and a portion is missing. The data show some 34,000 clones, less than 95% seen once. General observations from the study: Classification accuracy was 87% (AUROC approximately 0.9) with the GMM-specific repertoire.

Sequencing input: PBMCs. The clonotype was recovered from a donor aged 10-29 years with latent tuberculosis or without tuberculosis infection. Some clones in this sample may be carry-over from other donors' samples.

The CDR3 sequence is CASSLGTGPYEQYF. The CDR3, as DNA: TGTGCCAGCAGTCTGGGGACAGGCCCCTACGAGCAGTACTTC. This chain connects TRBV28 to TRBJ2-7; 8 nucleotides align to TRBD1. This CDR3 has 14 residues. The germline gives CDR1 MDHEN, CDR2 SYDVKM. The V and J ends lost 5 bases and 2 bases, in that order; junction bases with no gene match: 5. The full variable domain, rest sourced from reference TRBV28 and TRBJ2-7, is DVKVTQSSRYLVKRTGEKVFLECVQDMDHENMFWYRQDPGLGLRLIYFSYDVKMKEKGDIPEGYSVSREKKERFSLILESASTNQTSMYLCASSLGTGPYEQYFGPGTRLTVT.